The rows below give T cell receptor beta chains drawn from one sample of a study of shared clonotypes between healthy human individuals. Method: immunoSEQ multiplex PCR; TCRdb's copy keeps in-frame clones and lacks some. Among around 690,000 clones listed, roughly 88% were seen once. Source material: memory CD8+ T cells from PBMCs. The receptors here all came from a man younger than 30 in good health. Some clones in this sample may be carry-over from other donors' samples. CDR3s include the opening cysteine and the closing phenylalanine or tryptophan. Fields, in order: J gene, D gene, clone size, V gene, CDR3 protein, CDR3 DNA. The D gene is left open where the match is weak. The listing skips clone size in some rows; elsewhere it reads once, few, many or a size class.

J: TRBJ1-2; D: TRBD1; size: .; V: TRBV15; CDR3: CATSREGGSYGYTF; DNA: TGTGCCACCAGCAGAGAAGGGGGCTCCTATGGCTACACCTTC
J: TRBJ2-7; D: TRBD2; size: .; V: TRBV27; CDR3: CASAERGGSPYEQYF; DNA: TGTGCCAGCGCTGAGCGGGGCGGTAGCCCCTACGAGCAGTACTTC
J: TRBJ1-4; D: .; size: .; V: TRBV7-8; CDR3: CASSYSGLREKLFF; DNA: TGTGCCAGCAGCTACTCAGGGTTGAGAGAAAAACTGTTTTTT
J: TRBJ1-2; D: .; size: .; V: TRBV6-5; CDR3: CASPPSPSYGYTF; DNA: TGTGCCAGCCCCCCCAGCCCGAGCTATGGCTACACCTTC
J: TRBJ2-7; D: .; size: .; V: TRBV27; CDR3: CASSPTRDKSYEQYF; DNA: TGTGCCAGCAGTCCAACCCGGGACAAATCCTACGAGCAGTACTTC
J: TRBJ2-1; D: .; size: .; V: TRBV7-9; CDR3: CASSFSGAGSAHEQFF; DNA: TGTGCCAGCAGCTTTTCAGGCGCCGGGTCCGCCCATGAGCAGTTCTTC
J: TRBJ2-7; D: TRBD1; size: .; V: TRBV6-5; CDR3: CASSYYRGRLDEQYF; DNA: TGTGCCAGCAGTTACTACAGGGGGCGTCTGGACGAGCAGTACTTC
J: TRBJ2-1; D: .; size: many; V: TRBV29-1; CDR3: CSVYTGTNNEQFF; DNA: TGCAGCGTCTACACCGGGACCAACAATGAGCAGTTCTTC
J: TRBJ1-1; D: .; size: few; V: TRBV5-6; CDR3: CASSSQLLPRNTEAFF; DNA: TGTGCCAGCAGCTCACAATTGCTGCCTCGGAACACTGAAGCTTTCTTT
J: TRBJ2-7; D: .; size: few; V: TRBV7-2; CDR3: CASSFTQNEQYF; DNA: TGTGCCAGCAGCTTCACACAGAACGAGCAGTACTTC
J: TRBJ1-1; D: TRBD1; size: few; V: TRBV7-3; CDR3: CASSSTGTNTEAFF; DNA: TGTGCCAGCAGCTCGACAGGGACGAACACTGAAGCTTTCTTT
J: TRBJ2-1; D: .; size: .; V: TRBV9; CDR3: CASSVGRGENEQFF; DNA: TGTGCCAGCAGCGTAGGCAGAGGCGAGAATGAGCAGTTCTTC
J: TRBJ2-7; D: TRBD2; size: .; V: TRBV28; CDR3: CASSLRPSGYEQYF; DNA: TGTGCCAGCAGTTTAAGGCCTAGCGGCTACGAGCAGTACTTC
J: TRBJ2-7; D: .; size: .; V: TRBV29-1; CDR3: CSVVLRGGAYEQYF; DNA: TGCAGCGTTGTGTTAAGGGGGGGAGCTTACGAGCAGTACTTC
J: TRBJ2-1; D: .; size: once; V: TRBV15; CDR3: CATSRDPAGLDNEQFF; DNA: TGTGCCACCAGCAGAGATCCCGCTGGGCTAGACAATGAGCAGTTCTTC
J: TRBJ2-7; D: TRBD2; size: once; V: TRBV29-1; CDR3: CSVLMWGGTYEQYF; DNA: TGCAGCGTTCTCATGTGGGGGGGGACCTACGAGCAGTACTTC
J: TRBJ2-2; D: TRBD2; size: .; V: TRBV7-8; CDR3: CASSILAVPTVGTGELFF; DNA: TGTGCCAGCAGCATTCTAGCGGTCCCCACTGTGGGGACCGGGGAGCTGTTTTTT